This T cell receptor (beta chain) was obtained from a study of blood T cell repertoires in COVID-19. Patients of the Seattle cohort, enrolled during active infection, were followed longitudinally. The V end lost 0 bases, the J end lost 3 bases, and 12 bases lay between the germline ends. The CDR3 sequence is 16 residues long. CDR1 and CDR2 from the germline V gene are SGHRS and YFSETQ. Methods used by the authors: Cell counts per sample came from amplifying reference gene primers. Sequencing used immunoSEQ multiplex PCR; TCRdb keeps in-frame clones, though not all of them. The DNA gave D and trimming, while V, J and clone size come from that table. The data contain 540,000 or so clones, roughly nine tenths of them singletons. In its sample, this clone was seen a few times.

This receptor was taken from a woman in her 50s with COVID-19, enrolled during active disease. The chain recombines TRBV5-1 with TRBJ2-2; D remains unclear. Sequencing was done on a sample of peripheral blood. The CDR3 spells CASSLGDSSHTGELFF. CDR3 nucleotide sequence: TGCGCCAGCAGCTTGGGTGATAGCAGTCACACCGGGGAGCTGTTTTTT.